A single sample gave rise to the 28 T cell receptor beta chains below, sequenced in a study of T cell repertoires in cytomegalovirus infection. TCRdb recomputed calls from the reads with MiXCR, one row per CDR3 protein. The table has more than 400,000 distinct CDR3 sequences, approximately 26% seen once. The material sequenced was PBMCs. These receptors came from a human donor in good health (CMV status not recorded). Some clones in this sample may be carry-over from other donors' samples.

V usage is TRBV10-3 and J usage is TRBJ1-1; the match to TRBD1 covers 9 bases. Trimming took 0 bases from V and 7 from J; bases not matched to a gene: 3. The CDR3 covers 14 residues. Looked up from germline, CDR1 is ENHRY and CDR2 is SYGVKD. The DNA of the CDR3 is TGTGCCATCAGTGAGTCGACAGGGGGGAGTGAAGCTTTCTTT. Protein sequence: CAISESTGGSEAFF.

The chain has TRBV10-3 and TRBJ2-5, with D possibly matching TRBD1 (6 bases). The germline V gene encodes CDR1 ENHRY and CDR2 SYGVKD. Trimming stripped 4 bases from V and 1 base from J, with 13 bases between. This CDR3 has 15 amino acids. The CDR3 spells CAISGKGHRQETQYF. In DNA, the CDR3 is TGTGCCATCAGTGGTAAGGGACACCGCCAAGAGACCCAGTACTTC.

This clonotype has at least ten counts. The chain is built from TRBV7-3 and TRBJ2-7; D gene uncertain. This CDR3 is built from 13 residues. From germline, CDR1 is SGHTA and CDR2 FQGTGA. The V and J ends lost 2 bases and 9 bases respectively, with 14 bases between them. The CDR3 loop reads CASSLSELTWQYF. CDR3 nucleotide sequence: TGTGCCAGCAGCTTATCGGAACTGACCTGGCAGTACTTC.

This clonotype has only a few counts. This chain links TRBV28 with TRBJ1-3; possibly TRBD1 for D (6 bases). Germline CDR1 is MDHEN and CDR2 is SYDVKM. V shed 5 bases and J shed 9 bases, with 20 bases lying between them. This CDR3 has 15 residues. CDR3 protein: CASSQRQALWGTIYF. CDR3 bases: TGTGCCAGCAGTCAGAGACAGGCCCTTTGGGGCACCATATATTTT. Drawing the rest from reference TRBV28 and TRBJ1-3, the complete variable domain is DVKVTQSSRYLVKRTGEKVFLECVQDMDHENMFWYRQDPGLGLRLIYFSYDVKMKEKGDIPEGYSVSREKKERFSLILESASTNQTSMYLCASSQRQALWGTIYFGEGSWLTVV.

The table lists this clonotype with a few counts. The chain recombines TRBV6-2 or TRBV6-3 with TRBJ2-2; a possible D gene is TRBD2 (5 bases). The CDR3 runs 15 residues. Trimming shortened V by 10 bases and J by 0 bases, and 15 bases separated the two germline ends. Looked up from germline, CDR1 is MNHEY and CDR2 is SVGEGT. The CDR3 DNA follows: TGTGCCACCATAAGCGGTACTTCGAACACCGGGGAGCTGTTTTTT. Translating gives CATISGTSNTGELFF.

This clonotype was detected ten times or more. This chain joins TRBV7-8 and TRBJ1-1; a weak D match, TRBD1 (6 bases). This CDR3 has 16 amino acids. V lost 5 bases, J lost 0 bases, and 16 bases lay in between. CDR1 SGHVS and CDR2 FQNEAQ come from the germline V gene. Here the CDR3 reads CASSAGAALMNTEAFF. Written as DNA, the CDR3 is TGTGCCAGCAGCGCAGGGGCTGCCCTTATGAACACTGAAGCTTTCTTT.

This clonotype was seen many times. The rearrangement joins TRBV6-1 to TRBJ2-2, with 7 bases matching TRBD1. Germline values: CDR1 MNHNS, CDR2 SASEGT. The junction had 3 bases not matched to a gene; V was cut back by 7 bases and J by 4 bases. There are 13 residues in the CDR3. The CDR3 protein is CASNDRVTGELFF. DNA for the CDR3: TGTGCCAGCAACGACAGGGTCACCGGGGAGCTGTTTTTT.

This chain uses TRBV27 with TRBJ2-7; a possible D gene is TRBD2 (5 bases). The CDR3 runs 13 residues. From germline, CDR1 is MNHEY and CDR2 SMNVEV (reference sequence). The V and J ends lost 5 bases and 3 bases respectively, with 11 bases between them. CDR3 bases: TGTGCCAGCAGTCCAAGCGGCTACTACGAGCAGTACTTC. It is translated as CASSPSGYYEQYF.

The V and J genes are TRBV14 and TRBJ2-1, with TRBD2 matching over 13 bases. With V trimmed by 2 bases and J by 7 bases, 5 bases remained unmatched. There are 16 residues in the CDR3. Germline CDR1 and CDR2: SGHDN and FVKESK. The CDR3 region is CASSQLGTSGTNEQFF. CDR3 DNA: TGTGCCAGCAGCCAACTAGGGACTAGCGGGACAAATGAGCAGTTCTTC.

This clonotype has at least ten counts. The chain joins TRBV7-2 to TRBJ1-2, with 7 bases identical to TRBD1. This CDR3 region has 14 residues. CDR1 is SGHTA, CDR2 FQGNSA, per germline. V gave up 2 bases and J gave up 7 bases; unmatched junction bases: 7. CDR3 sequence reads: CASSLRWDRRGYTF. The CDR3 nucleotides are TGTGCCAGCAGCTTACGATGGGACAGACGTGGCTACACCTTC.

This clonotype was picked up a small number of times. This chain links TRBV12-3 or TRBV12-4 with TRBJ2-7; D might be TRBD2 (6 bases). V was shortened by 1 base and J by 2 bases, with 12 bases between the two germline ends. The CDR3 runs 15 residues. CDR3 sequence reads: CASSLVGPGAYEQYF. CDR3 nucleotide sequence: TGTGCCAGCAGTTTAGTAGGTCCGGGGGCCTACGAGCAGTACTTC.

This clonotype occurred a few times. This rearrangement joins TRBV2 to TRBJ1-5; D is unclear. This CDR3 is 12 amino acids long. Trimming took 4 bases from V and 4 from J, leaving 5 bases between them. CDR1 is SNHLY, CDR2 FYNNEI, per germline. The CDR3 nucleotides are TGTGCCAGCAGTGGAGGGAATCAGCCCCAGCATTTT. Residues: CASSGGNQPQHF. Based on the CDR3 plus reference TRBV2 and TRBJ1-5, the full variable domain is EPEVTQTPSHQVTQMGQEVILRCVPISNHLYFYWYRQILGQKVEFLVSFYNNEISEKSEIFDDQFSVERPDGSNFTLKIRSTKLEDSAMYFCASSGGNQPQHFGDGTRLSIL.

This chain joins TRBV20-1 and TRBJ1-2; weak D call: TRBD1 (5 bases). The V gene lost 3 bases and the J gene lost 5 bases, with 16 bases spanning the gap. Germline CDR1 DFQATT, CDR2 SNEGSKA (reference sequence). The CDR3 has 14 residues. This chain's CDR3 is CSASVQAGNYGYTF. The CDR3 DNA reads TGCAGTGCTAGCGTTCAGGCAGGGAATTATGGCTACACCTTC.

This chain uses TRBV7-2 with TRBJ1-2; 7 bases line up with TRBD1. Germline V gene lookup returns CDR1 SGHTA and CDR2 FQGNSA. Trimming took 8 bases from V and 7 from J; bases not matched to a gene: 10. This CDR3 is 13 amino acids long. This CDR3 reads CASGSQGGLGYTF. Here the CDR3 DNA reads TGTGCCAGCGGAAGTCAGGGGGGTCTTGGCTACACCTTC.

The sample holds many counts of this clonotype. V usage is TRBV7-9 and J usage is TRBJ2-2, with D hard to call. CDR3 length: 14 residues. From germline, CDR1 is SEHNR and CDR2 FQNEAQ (reference sequence). V gave up 3 bases and J gave up 0 bases, with 5 bases separating them. CDR3 sequence reads: CASSLLANTGELFF. CDR3 in DNA: TGTGCCAGCAGCTTGTTAGCGAACACCGGGGAGCTGTTTTTT.

The rearrangement links TRBV29-1 to TRBJ1-1; weak D call: TRBD1 (6 bases). V was shortened by 6 bases and J by 4 bases, with 12 bases between the two germline ends. The germline gives CDR1 SQVTM, CDR2 ANQGSEA. The CDR3 contains 12 residues. The CDR3 sequence is CSVVQGSTEAFF. CDR3 sequence (DNA): TGCAGCGTCGTTCAGGGGTCCACTGAAGCTTTCTTT.

This clonotype was seen repeatedly, ten times or more. The chain joins TRBV7-2 to TRBJ2-5, with 10 bases matching TRBD2. This CDR3 is 16 amino acids long. Losses at the gene ends were 5 bases for V and 7 bases for J; bases not matched to a gene: 13. Germline values: CDR1 SGHTA, CDR2 FQGNSA. CDR3 protein: CASSPDGSSGSVTQYF. CDR3 nucleotide sequence: TGTGCCAGCAGCCCAGATGGGTCTAGCGGGAGTGTGACCCAGTACTTC.

The chain is built from TRBV30 and TRBJ1-2; no reliable D call. V lost 0 bases to trimming and J lost 4 bases, with 12 bases between them. The CDR3 contains 14 residues. Germline V gene lookup returns CDR1 GTSNPN and CDR2 SVGIG (reference sequence). The chain's CDR3 is CAWSVPPHGYGYTF. The CDR3 bases are TGTGCCTGGAGTGTGCCCCCCCACGGCTATGGCTACACCTTC.

This CDR3 reads CSVRYPGGEQYV. In DNA, the CDR3 is TGCAGCGTGAGGTATCCAGGGGGAGAGCAGTACGTC. This chain links TRBV29-1 with TRBJ2-7, with 7 bases aligning to TRBD1. There are 12 residues in the CDR3. Germline CDR1 and CDR2: SQVTM and ANQGSEA. J lost 7 bases, V lost 6 bases, and 9 bases had no gene match.

V usage is TRBV28 and J usage is TRBJ2-5; 11 nucleotides agree with TRBD1. This CDR3 has 16 residues. The junction had 8 bases not matched to a gene; V was cut back by 4 bases and J by 4 bases. The germline gives CDR1 MDHEN, CDR2 SYDVKM. CDR3 loop: CASSSPTGTGGETQYF. The CDR3 DNA follows: TGTGCCAGCAGTTCCCCGACCGGGACAGGGGGAGAGACCCAGTACTTC.

V usage is TRBV12-5 and J usage is TRBJ2-4, with 12 positions matching TRBD2. This CDR3 has 18 residues. The ends lost 0 bases at V and 2 bases at J; junction bases unmatched: 5. Germline V CDR1 and CDR2: LGHNT, FRNRAP. This CDR3 reads CASGLVLAGGGTKNIQYF. CDR3 in DNA: TGTGCTAGTGGTTTGGTACTAGCGGGAGGAGGAACCAAAAACATTCAGTACTTC. The full variable domain, its missing parts supplied by reference TRBV12-5 and TRBJ2-4, is DARVTQTPRHKVTEMGQEVTMRCQPILGHNTVFWYRQTMMQGLELLAYFRNRAPLDDSGMPKDRFSAEMPDATLATLKIQPSEPRDSAVYFCASGLVLAGGGTKNIQYFGAGTRLSVL.

In this sample, this clonotype turned up a few times. This chain connects TRBV7-6 to TRBJ1-6, with D possibly matching TRBD1 (6 bases). Trimming took 5 bases from V and 11 from J, leaving 16 bases between them. The CDR3 totals 14 residues. Germline CDR1 and CDR2: SGHVS and FNYEAQ. The CDR3 DNA is TGTGCCAGCAGCGGGGGGACACAAGTCGCACCCCTCCACTTT. This sequence encodes CASSGGTQVAPLHF.

This rearrangement joins TRBV4-1 to TRBJ1-3; D call uncertain. Germline assignment: CDR1 MGHRA and CDR2 YSYEKL. V was pared by 0 bases and J by 1 base, with 10 bases between. This CDR3 region has 16 residues. The CDR3 coding sequence is TGCGCCAGCAGCCAAGAGCCAGGAAGGTCTGGAAACACCATATATTTT. Amino acids: CASSQEPGRSGNTIYF.

The rearrangement uses TRBV29-1 and TRBJ2-1; 7 positions match TRBD2. The germline V gene encodes CDR1 SQVTM and CDR2 ANQGSEA. The CDR3 contains 12 residues. The V segment lost 5 bases and the J segment 8 bases; nucleotides outside the gene matches: 6. CDR3 in amino acids: CSVSQTSHEQFF. As DNA, the CDR3 is TGCAGCGTTAGCCAGACTAGCCATGAGCAGTTCTTC.

This clonotype was seen repeatedly, ten times or more. The chain uses TRBV15 and TRBJ1-5; D not resolved. The CDR3 runs to 15 residues. The germline V and J ends were trimmed by 0 bases and 4 bases, with 10 bases remaining between them. Germline lookup yields CDR1 LNHNV and CDR2 YYDKDF (reference sequence). CDR3 coding DNA: TGTGCCACCAGCAGAGATCTACAGAAAAATCAGCCCCAGCATTTT. As protein: CATSRDLQKNQPQHF.

There are a few counts of this clonotype. The chain employs TRBV4-2 and TRBJ1-4; D remains unclear. Germline lookup yields CDR1 LGHNA and CDR2 YNFKEQ. V lost 0 bases to trimming and J lost 8 bases, with 4 bases between them. This CDR3 region has 12 residues. The CDR3 loop is CASSQEREKLFF. The CDR3 DNA reads TGTGCCAGCAGCCAAGAGAGAGAAAAACTGTTTTTT.

The rearrangement joins TRBV10-3 to TRBJ2-1; TRBD2 aligns across 10 bases. Per the germline V gene, CDR1 is ENHRY and CDR2 is SYGVKD. The ends lost 4 bases at V and 5 bases at J; junction bases unmatched: 5. This CDR3 comprises 15 residues. The CDR3 DNA follows: TGTGCCATCAGTGGGGGGACTAGCGCTAACAATGAGCAGTTCTTC. Protein product: CAISGGTSANNEQFF.

This clonotype was observed many times. V usage is TRBV7-8 and J usage is TRBJ2-1; 11 nucleotides align to TRBD1. The CDR3 spans 17 residues. Germline V gives CDR1 SGHVS, CDR2 FQNEAQ. J was trimmed by 8 bases and V by 1 base; bases with no gene match: 10. The CDR3, as DNA: TGTGCCAGCAGCTTAGAGCCATGGACAGGGGGCAGTTATGAGCAGTTCTTC. This translates into CASSLEPWTGGSYEQFF.